Shown below are 16 T cell receptor beta chains from a single sample sequenced in a study of OX40 agonist ivuxolimab in advanced cancers. To prepare the library, the immunoSEQ multiplex PCR assay was applied. This immuneACCESS table, as held by TCRdb, lists in-frame sequences with V and J called but not all clones. Of the missing ones, under half trace to an unresolved V gene in checked studies; the others have no known cause. In all, the sample holds 70,000 to 100,000 clones, and about nine tenths of those were seen once. The ten largest make up approximately 1.9% of the sample. Source: CD4+ or CD8+ T cells sorted from blood, taken in a trial of the OX40 agonist ivuxolimab. These receptors all come from an adult with an advanced solid tumor such as melanoma, head and neck, liver or kidney cancer.

This chain joins TRBV7-8 and TRBJ1-1; D is perhaps TRBD1 (5 bases). V dropped 2 bases and J dropped 0 bases, with 10 bases sitting between them. Germline CDR1 and CDR2: SGHVS and FQNEAQ. The CDR3 loop spans 15 amino acids. The CDR3 coding sequence is TGTGCCAGCAGCTTAAGTCCAGGGATGAACACTGAAGCTTTCTTT. Translating it yields CASSLSPGMNTEAFF.

This clone has a handful of counts. The V and J genes are TRBV10-2 and TRBJ2-7; D is perhaps TRBD1 (7 bases). The CDR3 spans 14 residues. Germline CDR1 WSHSY, CDR2 SAAADI. V lost 6 bases to trimming and J lost 3 bases, with 15 bases between them. The CDR3 spells CASRSAGTVYEQYF. DNA of the CDR3: TGCGCCAGCAGATCCGCGGGGACAGTCTACGAGCAGTACTTC.

V usage is TRBV18 and J usage is TRBJ2-7; TRBD2 agrees at 7 bases. Trimming at V came to 4 bases and at J to 5 bases, leaving 5 bases not matched to a gene. CDR1 is KGHSH, CDR2 LQKENI, per germline. This CDR3 contains 13 residues. This CDR3 is CASSQAGEHEQYF. CDR3 nucleotide sequence: TGTGCCAGCTCACAGGCGGGAGAACACGAGCAGTACTTC. Full variable domain (missing parts from reference TRBV18 and TRBJ2-7): NAGVMQNPRHLVRRRGQEARLRCSPMKGHSHVYWYRQLPEEGLKFMVYLQKENIIDESGMPKERFSAEFPKEGPSILRIQQVVRGDSAAYFCASSQAGEHEQYFGPGTRLTVT.

This chain joins TRBV5-8 and TRBJ2-5, with a weak D call TRBD1 (6 bases). The germline V and J ends were trimmed by 3 bases and 4 bases, with 13 bases remaining between them. Germline values: CDR1 SGHTS, CDR2 YDEGEE. The CDR3 is 14 residues long. CDR3 sequence (DNA): TGTGCCAGCAGCTCGACAGGACCCCTAGAGACCCAGTACTTC. This sequence encodes CASSSTGPLETQYF.

The chain has TRBV5-1 and TRBJ2-3; TRBD2 aligns across 11 bases. This CDR3 comprises 15 residues. Germline V gene data show CDR1 as SGHRS and CDR2 as YFSETQ. The V and J ends lost 7 bases and 5 bases, in that order; junction bases with no gene match: 9. The CDR3 coding sequence is TGCGCCAGCGGTTACCAAGGACTAGCGGGAGATACGCAGTATTTT. It translates to CASGYQGLAGDTQYF.

The CDR3 DNA reads TGTGCCAGCAGCTCATCTGGGGCGGGAGGCTACGAGCAGTACTTC. Translating gives CASSSSGAGGYEQYF. The chain couples TRBV7-9 to TRBJ2-5; 8 bases map to TRBD2. The DNA end is a closer match to TRBJ2-7, so the J assignment may be wrong. This CDR3 has 15 amino acids. CDR1 is SEHNR, CDR2 FQNEAQ, per germline (reference sequence).

The chain links TRBV7-2 to TRBJ2-5; D unclear. The germline V gene has CDR1 SGHTA and CDR2 FQGNSA. Trimming took off 0 bases at V and 5 bases at J, with 7 bases between the two ends. The CDR3 loop spans 13 amino acids. CDR3 region: CASSLAQMETQYF. The CDR3 DNA sequence: TGTGCCAGCAGCTTAGCGCAGATGGAGACCCAGTACTTC.

This sequence joins TRBV2 and TRBJ2-5; 7 bases fit TRBD1. The CDR3 spans 12 residues. J was trimmed by 3 bases and V by 8 bases; bases with no gene match: 3. The germline CDR1 and CDR2 sequences are SNHLY and FYNNEI. CDR3 loop: CASGTVEETQYF. DNA for the CDR3: TGTGCCAGCGGGACAGTCGAAGAGACCCAGTACTTC.

The rearrangement links TRBV5-6 to TRBJ1-1, with a possible D match to TRBD1 (6 bases). V lost 3 bases and J 2 bases, leaving 14 bases between the germline ends. The CDR3 contains 15 residues. Germline CDR1 and CDR2: SGHDT and YYEEEE. The CDR3 coding sequence is TGTGCCAGCAGCTGGGGGGCACGGGACAACACTGAAGCTTTCTTT. Residues: CASSWGARDNTEAFF.

The chain joins TRBV7-8 to TRBJ2-5; the D gene is possibly TRBD1 (6 bases). V lost 7 bases and J 2 bases, leaving 14 bases between the germline ends. CDR1 and CDR2 (germline): SGHVS, FQNEAQ. This CDR3 is built from 14 residues. The CDR3 sequence: CASTDYTGQETQYF. CDR3 sequence (DNA): TGTGCCAGCACTGACTACACAGGGCAAGAGACCCAGTACTTC.

In the case of this clone: Other nucleotide sequences from this sample produce the same CDR3. This chain connects TRBV5-1 to TRBJ2-7, with 7 bases matching TRBD2. V trimming: 1 base; J trimming: 0 bases; junction bases outside the gene matches: 4. Germline-derived CDR1 and CDR2 are SGHRS and YFSETQ. CDR3 length: 15 amino acids. CDR3 bases: TGCGCCAGCAGCTTGTCTAGCGGATCCTCCTACGAGCAGTACTTC. Its translation: CASSLSSGSSYEQYF.

This chain uses TRBV5-1 with TRBJ2-1; weak D call: TRBD1 (6 bases). Trimming stripped 2 bases from V and 2 bases from J, with 14 bases between. Germline CDR1 is SGHRS and CDR2 is YFSETQ. This CDR3 is 16 amino acids long. CDR3: CASSLTGTKAYNEQFF. CDR3 in DNA: TGCGCCAGCAGCTTAACAGGGACAAAAGCCTACAATGAGCAGTTCTTC.

The chain recombines TRBV18 with TRBJ2-1; D call uncertain. V lost 6 bases and J lost 7, with 10 bases in between. The germline V gene has CDR1 KGHSH and CDR2 LQKENI. The CDR3 length is 12 residues. In DNA form, the CDR3 reads TGTGCCAGCTCGCTTAGCCGGAATGAGCAGTTCTTC. Amino acid sequence: CASSLSRNEQFF.

V is TRBV9 and J is TRBJ2-3; no clear D. The CDR3 length is 12 residues. Trimming took 3 bases from V and 2 from J, leaving 4 bases between them. Germline V gene sequence: CDR1 SGDLS, CDR2 YYNGEE. The chain's CDR3 is CASSANTDTQYF. DNA of the CDR3: TGTGCCAGCAGCGCTAACACAGATACGCAGTATTTT.

This clone was recorded only once. The gene calls are TRBV18 and TRBJ2-3, with 10 bases matching TRBD2. This CDR3 spans 16 amino acids. V was clipped by 3 bases and J by 2 bases; unmatched bases: 5. The germline V gene has CDR1 KGHSH and CDR2 LQKENI. The CDR3 loop is CASSPRTSGYTDTQYF. In DNA form, the CDR3 reads TGTGCCAGCTCACCCCGGACTAGCGGATACACAGATACGCAGTATTTT.

The V call is TRBV2, the J call TRBJ2-7, with a possible D match to TRBD2 (5 bases). Germline V gene sequence: CDR1 SNHLY, CDR2 FYNNEI. Trimming took off 7 bases at V and 4 bases at J, with 14 bases between the two ends. There are 13 residues in the CDR3. The CDR3 DNA follows: TGTGCCAGCATCTTAGCGCCCGTTTACGAGCAGTACTTC. Translating it yields CASILAPVYEQYF.